The 5 T cell receptor beta chains below come from one sample, sequenced in a study of T cells in localized non-small cell lung cancer. The assay was immunoSEQ multiplex PCR, and TCRdb's table has in-frame clones only and misses some. The table shows approximately 100,000 clones, with approximately 90% occurring only once. This specimen consisted of PBMCs, obtained before any cancer treatment. These receptors were collected from a woman aged 40-69 years with stage II squamous cell lung carcinoma.

The gene calls are TRBV13 and TRBJ2-7, with D perhaps TRBD2 (6 bases). This CDR3 has 14 amino acids. CDR1 and CDR2 from the germline V gene are PRHDT and FYEKMQ (reference sequence). V lost 3 bases to trimming and J lost 1 base, with 10 bases between them. The CDR3 spells CASSFGGKSYEQYF. Written as DNA, the CDR3 is TGTGCCAGCAGCTTTGGGGGGAAATCCTACGAGCAGTACTTC. Full variable domain (outside the CDR3, taken from reference TRBV13 and TRBJ2-7): AAGVIQSPRHLIKEKRETATLKCYPIPRHDTVYWYQQGPGQDPQFLISFYEKMQSDKGSIPDRFSAQQFSDYHSELNMSSLELGDSALYFCASSFGGKSYEQYFGPGTRLTVT.

This chain's CDR3 is CASSEIGQNEKLFF. The CDR3 bases are TGTGCCAGCAGTGAGATCGGCCAGAATGAAAAACTGTTTTTT. The V gene is TRBV25-1, the J gene TRBJ1-4; D is unclear. CDR3 length: 14 residues. Trimming cost V 3 bases and J 5 bases, with 10 bases left between them. CDR1 MGHDK and CDR2 SYGVNS come from the germline V gene.

This sequence joins TRBV6-1 and TRBJ1-6; D is possibly TRBD1 (5 bases). CDR1 is MNHNS and CDR2 is SASEGT in the germline V gene. This CDR3 contains 13 residues. The ends were cut back, 2 bases at V and 10 bases at J, with 9 bases in the middle. The CDR3 loop is CASSEQGESPLHF. As DNA, the CDR3 is TGTGCCAGCAGTGAACAGGGAGAATCACCCCTCCACTTT.

V is TRBV27 and J is TRBJ1-1, with D maybe TRBD1 (5 bases). Trimming cost V 8 bases and J 5 bases, with 15 bases left between them. The CDR3 covers 13 residues. CDR1 and CDR2 (germline): MNHEY, SMNVEV (reference sequence). CDR3 sequence (DNA): TGTGCCAGCGGGGGTGGGGGTGGGACTGAAGCTTTCTTT. Translating it yields CASGGGGGTEAFF.

This chain links TRBV20-1 with TRBJ2-5; 7 positions match TRBD2. Germline CDR1 and CDR2: DFQATT and SNEGSKA (reference sequence). CDR3 length: 11 amino acids. V trimming: 7 bases; J trimming: 4 bases; junction bases outside the gene matches: 3. The CDR3 loop reads CSVGGVETQYF. CDR3 nucleotides: TGCAGTGTTGGGGGGGTAGAGACCCAGTACTTC.